This T cell receptor (beta chain) was identified during a study of blood T cell repertoires in COVID-19. About the study: The analysed material was cDNA or gDNA that came from T cells, B-cell-depleted T cells, or PBMCs.

This clone came up many times. Original data processing: Nucleated cell counts were estimated from reference gene primer amplification. Data came from immunoSEQ multiplex PCR; TCRdb stores just in-frame clones and leaves some out. The V and J calls and clone size were taken over from that table, and D and trimming were inferred from the DNA. The table includes 100,000 to 120,000 clones, 75% to 85% detected once. The sequenced sample consisted of peripheral blood. The receptor was derived from a woman aged 60-75 years with acute or convalescent COVID-19.

The CDR3 is CASSAQPTTGIGYTF. CDR3 nucleotides: TGTGCCAGCAGCGCCCAGCCGACCACAGGGATAGGCTACACCTTC. The chain has TRBV9 and TRBJ1-2; D perhaps matches TRBD1 (6 bases). The CDR3 has 15 amino acids. The V end was cut by 3 bases, the J end by 8 bases, with 20 bases between. Germline V CDR1 and CDR2: SGDLS, YYNGEE.